The 23 T cell receptor beta chains given below trace back to one sample, sequenced in a study of graft-versus-host responses after intestinal transplantation. The method was immunoSEQ multiplex PCR; TCRdb's version includes in-frame clones alone and lacks a portion of them. This sample has 9,500 to 12,000 clones, with approximately 90% found just once. Regarding time point: postoperative day 105 after intestinal transplantation (dayNNNN = postoperative day). The sequencing used PBMCs, collected 105 days after intestinal transplantation. These receptor sequences come from a human patient who received an intestinal transplant, so some T cells may come from the graft donor.

The V call is TRBV4-1, the J call TRBJ1-2; D is undetermined. In germline, CDR1 is MGHRA, CDR2 YSYEKL. Trimming removed 1 base from V and 13 bases from J, with 10 bases in between. The CDR3 runs 11 residues. The chain's CDR3 is CASSQVGFLTF. As DNA, the CDR3 is TGCGCCAGCAGCCAAGTGGGTTTTCTCACCTTC.

The chain recombines TRBV7-2 with TRBJ2-7; TRBD1 might be the D (5 bases). Germline lookup yields CDR1 SGHTA and CDR2 FQGNSA. Trimming stripped 1 base from V and 6 bases from J, with 13 bases between. CDR3 length equals 14 residues. CDR3 sequence (DNA): TGTGCCAGCAGCTTAGGCAGCCAAAGGGGCGAGCAGTACTTC. This translates into CASSLGSQRGEQYF.

The genes are TRBV11-3 and TRBJ2-6; the D is unclear. Germline CDR1 SGHNT, CDR2 YENEEA. V was cut by 1 base and J by 0 bases, with 7 bases left in between. CDR3 size: 16 residues. This CDR3 reads CASSLAPDSGANVLTF. The CDR3 DNA follows: TGTGCCAGCAGCTTAGCCCCAGACTCTGGGGCCAACGTCCTGACTTTC.

The rearrangement joins TRBV19 to TRBJ2-2, with a possible D match to TRBD1 (5 bases). CDR3 length: 13 amino acids. Germline CDR1 is LNHDA and CDR2 is SQIVND (reference sequence). Trimming removed 6 bases at V and 8 bases at J, with 13 bases between. The CDR3 sequence: CASSREHTGELFF. CDR3 DNA sequence: TGTGCCAGTAGCAGGGAACATACGGGGGAGCTGTTTTTT.

The V and J genes are TRBV7-7 and TRBJ2-5; D tentatively fits TRBD1 or TRBD2 (5 bases each). V lost 4 bases and J lost 4, with 13 bases in between. The germline V gene encodes CDR1 SSHAT and CDR2 FNYEAQ (reference sequence). CDR3 length: 14 amino acids. CDR3: CASSSSRDLETQYF. The CDR3 nucleotides read TGTGCCAGCAGCTCGTCCCGGGACCTAGAGACCCAGTACTTC.

The rearrangement links TRBV13 to TRBJ2-1; either TRBD1 or TRBD2 may fit D (5 bases each). The CDR3 loop spans 13 amino acids. Trimming left V 7 bases short and J 7 bases short, with 14 bases between. Germline-derived CDR1 and CDR2 are PRHDT and FYEKMQ (reference sequence). The CDR3 loop reads CASTSNWGNEQFF. The CDR3, as DNA: TGTGCCAGCACCTCAAACTGGGGGAATGAGCAGTTCTTC.

J is TRBJ2-7 and V is TRBV6-5, with a tentative D call TRBD1 (6 bases). The CDR3 extends over 13 amino acids. CDR1 MNHEY and CDR2 SVGAGI come from the germline V gene. Trimming pared 6 bases from V and 2 bases from J, leaving 11 bases between. The chain's CDR3 is CASSDQGTYEQYF. The CDR3 DNA is TGTGCCAGCAGCGATCAGGGGACCTACGAGCAGTACTTC.

The chain joins TRBV7-3 to TRBJ2-5; D might be TRBD2 (5 bases). Trimming shortened V by 4 bases and J by 2 bases, and 11 bases separated the two germline ends. Germline assignment: CDR1 SGHTA and CDR2 FQGTGA. The CDR3 has 14 residues. CDR3 nucleotides: TGTGCCAGCAGCTCCAGGCCGGGGCAAGAGACCCAGTACTTC. It is translated as CASSSRPGQETQYF.

The CDR3 DNA reads as TGTGCCAGCTCACCGCCACTAGCTCATGGGGGCAAAAACATTCAGTACTTC. It specifies CASSPPLAHGGKNIQYF. The chain carries TRBV18 and TRBJ2-4, with D tentatively TRBD2 (6 bases). Trimming removed 3 bases from V and 3 bases from J, with 18 bases in between. Germline V gene lookup returns CDR1 KGHSH and CDR2 LQKENI. The CDR3 sequence is 17 residues long.

This chain joins TRBV5-6 and TRBJ2-7; 11 bases are shared with TRBD2. CDR1 is SGHDT, CDR2 YYEEEE, per germline. The CDR3 has 15 residues. V was clipped by 0 bases and J by 3 bases; unmatched bases: 2. The CDR3 DNA reads as TGTGCCAGCAGCTTGGCGCTAGCGGGAGGCTACGAGCAGTACTTC. Translating gives CASSLALAGGYEQYF.

This chain uses TRBV6-5 with TRBJ2-5; the D gene is possibly TRBD1 (5 bases). The CDR3 is 16 amino acids. The germline V gene encodes CDR1 MNHEY and CDR2 SVGAGI. V was trimmed by 1 base and J by 1 base, leaving 13 bases between them. Here the CDR3 reads CASSYWGWGRQETQYF. The CDR3 DNA is TGTGCCAGCAGTTACTGGGGATGGGGCCGCCAAGAGACCCAGTACTTC.

The chain combines TRBV7-2 with TRBJ2-1; perhaps TRBD2 as D (5 bases). V lost 0 bases, J lost 3 bases, and 9 bases lay in between. CDR1 and CDR2 (germline): SGHTA, FQGNSA. CDR3 length equals 15 residues. The chain's CDR3 is CASSLARTLYNEQFF. The CDR3, as DNA: TGTGCCAGCAGCTTAGCCCGGACTCTCTACAATGAGCAGTTCTTC.

This chain uses TRBV5-1 with TRBJ2-3; D is ambiguous. V lost 0 bases and J lost 6, with 11 bases in between. Germline V gene sequence: CDR1 SGHRS, CDR2 YFSETQ. The CDR3 sequence is 14 residues long. The CDR3 sequence: CASSLGTLSDTQYF. DNA for the CDR3: TGCGCCAGCAGCTTGGGAACCCTCAGCGATACGCAGTATTTT. Using reference TRBV5-1 and TRBJ2-3 for the parts outside the CDR3, the full variable domain is KAGVTQTPRYLIKTRGQQVTLSCSPISGHRSVSWYQQTPGQGLQFLFEYFSETQRNKGNFPGRFSGRQFSNSRSEMNVSTLELGDSALYLCASSLGTLSDTQYFGPGTRLTVL.

There are a few counts of this clone. The J gene is TRBJ2-7, the V gene TRBV5-6; no reliable D call. The V gene lost 0 bases and the J gene lost 3 bases, with 4 bases spanning the gap. This CDR3 has 12 residues. Germline lookup yields CDR1 SGHDT and CDR2 YYEEEE. In DNA form, the CDR3 reads TGTGCCAGCAGCTTGGGGGGCTACGAGCAGTACTTC. Its translation is CASSLGGYEQYF.

The V and J genes are TRBV15 and TRBJ2-1, with no clear D. Germline loops: CDR1 LNHNV, CDR2 YYDKDF (reference sequence). The CDR3 is 17 residues long. The germline V and J ends were trimmed by 3 bases and 0 bases, with 15 bases remaining between them. As DNA, the CDR3 is TGTGCCACCAGCAGCGATAAAATGATCGGCTCCTACAATGAGCAGTTCTTC. Translating gives CATSSDKMIGSYNEQFF.

The DNA for the CDR3 is TGCACCAGCAGCCAAAAAGCCTCCTCTGTTGGAAGTGTTCACTACGAGCAGTACTTC. Translation gives CTSSQKASSVGSVHYEQYF. The gene calls are TRBV1 and TRBJ2-7. TRBV1 is a pseudogene locus. The CDR3 is 19 residues long.

The genes are TRBV28 and TRBJ2-3; 8 nucleotides agree with TRBD1. There are 14 residues in the CDR3. Trimming took 6 bases from V and 10 from J; bases not matched to a gene: 12. Germline loops: CDR1 MDHEN, CDR2 SYDVKM. CDR3 nucleotide sequence: TGTGCCAGCAGCCCCCCTCGACAGGGGAAGGCGCAGTATTTT. Translating gives CASSPPRQGKAQYF.

The rearrangement links TRBV6-1 to TRBJ1-2; 8 bases line up with TRBD1. The junction had 6 bases not matched to a gene; V was cut back by 5 bases and J by 4 bases. The CDR3 has 14 amino acids. Per the germline V gene, CDR1 is MNHNS and CDR2 is SASEGT. The CDR3 protein is CASSPRQGTYGYTF. CDR3 DNA: TGTGCCAGCAGTCCTCGACAGGGGACCTATGGCTACACCTTC.

The chain has TRBV11-2 and TRBJ2-7; TRBD1 aligns across 8 bases. This CDR3 has 15 amino acids. V shed 1 base and J 3 bases; nucleotides not matched to a gene: 5. Germline values: CDR1 SGHAT, CDR2 FQNNGV. CDR3 loop: CASSLGDRLNYEQYF. The DNA of the CDR3 is TGTGCCAGCAGCTTAGGGGACAGGTTAAACTACGAGCAGTACTTC.

The J gene is TRBJ1-3, the V gene TRBV7-9; no clear D. The CDR3 runs to 14 residues. The V and J ends lost 5 bases and 0 bases respectively, with 8 bases between them. CDR1 and CDR2 from the germline V gene are SEHNR and FQNEAQ (reference sequence). CDR3 nucleotide sequence: TGTGCCAGCAGCCCGACGGGCTCTGGAAACACCATATATTTT. It encodes CASSPTGSGNTIYF.

Concerning this clone itself: Relative to the germline gene, one junction end is altered; a read error may explain this. The chain couples TRBV28 to TRBJ2-4; 15 nucleotides line up with TRBD2. This CDR3 has 24 amino acids. Germline lookup yields CDR1 MDHEN and CDR2 SYDVKM. The CDR3 nucleotides are TGTGCCGGCAGTTTATGGCGCTCCCCCGGGACTAGCGGGAGGCCTGTTACAGCCAAAAACATTCAGTACTTC. Its protein is CAGSLWRSPGTSGRPVTAKNIQYF.

The gene calls are TRBV5-1 and TRBJ2-4; unclear D gene. Trimming shortened V by 4 bases and J by 5 bases, and 13 bases separated the two germline ends. The germline V gene has CDR1 SGHRS and CDR2 YFSETQ. The CDR3 has 14 amino acids. Here the CDR3 reads CASSHPPRENIQYF. Written as DNA, the CDR3 is TGCGCCAGCAGCCACCCCCCTAGGGAAAACATTCAGTACTTC.

The CDR3 DNA follows: TGTGCTAGTGGTCCAACGCCGGACAGGGGTTGGGTCGAGAGCACTGAAGCTTTCTTT. Translated, it gives CASGPTPDRGWVESTEAFF. The chain recombines TRBV12-5 with TRBJ1-1; TRBD1 agrees at 9 bases. Looked up from germline, CDR1 is LGHNT and CDR2 is FRNRAP. V trimming: 5 bases; J trimming: 4 bases; junction bases outside the gene matches: 20. This CDR3 comprises 19 residues.